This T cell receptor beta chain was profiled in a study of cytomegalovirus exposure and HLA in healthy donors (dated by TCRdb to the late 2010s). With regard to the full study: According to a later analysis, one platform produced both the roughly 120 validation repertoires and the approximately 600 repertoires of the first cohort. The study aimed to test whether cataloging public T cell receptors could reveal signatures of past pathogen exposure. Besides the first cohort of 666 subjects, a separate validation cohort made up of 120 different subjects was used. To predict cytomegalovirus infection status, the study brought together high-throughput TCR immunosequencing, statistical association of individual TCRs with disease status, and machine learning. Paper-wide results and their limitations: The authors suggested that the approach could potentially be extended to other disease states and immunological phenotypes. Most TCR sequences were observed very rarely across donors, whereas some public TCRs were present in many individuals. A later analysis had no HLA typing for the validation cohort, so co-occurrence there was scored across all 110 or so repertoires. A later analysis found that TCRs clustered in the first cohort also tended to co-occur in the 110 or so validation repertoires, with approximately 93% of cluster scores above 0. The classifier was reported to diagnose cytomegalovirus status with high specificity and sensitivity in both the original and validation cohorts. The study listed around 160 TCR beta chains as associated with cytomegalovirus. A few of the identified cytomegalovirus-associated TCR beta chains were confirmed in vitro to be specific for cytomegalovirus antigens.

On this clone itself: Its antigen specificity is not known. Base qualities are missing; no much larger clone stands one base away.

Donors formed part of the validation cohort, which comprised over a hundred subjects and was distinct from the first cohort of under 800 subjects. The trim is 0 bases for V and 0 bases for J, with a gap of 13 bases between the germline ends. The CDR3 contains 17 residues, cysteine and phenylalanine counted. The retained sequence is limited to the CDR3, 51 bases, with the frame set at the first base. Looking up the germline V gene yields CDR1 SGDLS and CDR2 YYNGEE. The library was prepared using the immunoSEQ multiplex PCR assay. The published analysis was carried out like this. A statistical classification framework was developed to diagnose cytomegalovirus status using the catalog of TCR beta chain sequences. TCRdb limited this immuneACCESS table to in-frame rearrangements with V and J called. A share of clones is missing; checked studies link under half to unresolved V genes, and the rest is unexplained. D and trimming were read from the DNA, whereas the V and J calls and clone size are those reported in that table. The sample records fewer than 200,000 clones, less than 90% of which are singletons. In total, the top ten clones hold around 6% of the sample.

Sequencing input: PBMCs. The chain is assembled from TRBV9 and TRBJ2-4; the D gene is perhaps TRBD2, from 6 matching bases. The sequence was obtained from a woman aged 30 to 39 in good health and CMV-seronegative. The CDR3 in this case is CASSVAAGPLAKNIQYF. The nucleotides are TGTGCCAGCAGCGTAGCTGCGGGACCACTAGCCAAAAACATTCAGTACTTC.